The 6 T cell receptor beta chains below were found in one sample sequenced in a study of T-cell reconstitution after alpha-beta-depleted transplantation in children. TCRbeta library construction was performed incorporating unique molecular identifiers. TCRdb re-called the PCR reads with MiXCR, one entry per CDR3 protein. The table lists about 400,000 distinct CDR3 sequences, around 16% of them singletons. This sample comprised PBMCs, mostly from graft donor cells, obtained 360 days after TCRalphabeta/CD19-depleted stem cell transplant. The receptor set was obtained from a boy under three years old who had a stem cell transplant for Wiskott-Aldrich syndrome, so the T cells may come from the graft donor.

This clonotype was observed a handful of times. The rearrangement joins TRBV20-1 to TRBJ1-5; D may be TRBD1 (6 bases). Germline-derived CDR1 and CDR2 are DFQATT and SNEGSKA (reference sequence). The length of the CDR3 is 12 residues. V lost 7 bases and J 6 bases, leaving 13 bases between the germline ends. DNA of the CDR3: TGCAGTGTCCTACAGGGTGGTCAGCCCCAGCATTTT. This translates into CSVLQGGQPQHF.

This chain joins TRBV14 and TRBJ1-6; D not resolved. Germline-derived CDR1 and CDR2 are SGHDN and FVKESK. There are 14 residues in the CDR3. V was clipped by 4 bases and J by 7 bases, with 11 bases between them. CDR3 sequence: CASSRAPRNSPLHF. The DNA of the CDR3 is TGTGCCAGCAGCCGAGCCCCCCGGAATTCACCCCTCCACTTT.

This clonotype has just a few counts. The chain has TRBV28 and TRBJ2-7, with 11 bases lining up with TRBD1. Germline V gives CDR1 MDHEN, CDR2 SYDVKM. V shed 0 bases, J shed 1 base, and the junction held 2 bases outside the gene matches. CDR3 length: 16 amino acids. CDR3 coding DNA: TGTGCCAGCAGTTTATGGGGACAGGGGGTGTCCTACGAGCAGTACTTC. This sequence encodes CASSLWGQGVSYEQYF. Using reference TRBV28 and TRBJ2-7 for the parts outside the CDR3, the full variable domain is DVKVTQSSRYLVKRTGEKVFLECVQDMDHENMFWYRQDPGLGLRLIYFSYDVKMKEKGDIPEGYSVSREKKERFSLILESASTNQTSMYLCASSLWGQGVSYEQYFGPGTRLTVT.

The chain carries TRBV5-1 and TRBJ2-2; 13 nucleotides agree with TRBD2. The junction had 4 bases not matched to a gene; V was cut back by 4 bases and J by 4 bases. The CDR3 contains 16 residues. The V gene's germline CDR1 is SGHRS and CDR2 YFSETQ. The CDR3 DNA reads TGCGCCAGCAGCCCCACTAGCGGGAGGGCCACCGGGGAGCTGTTTTTT. Amino acid sequence: CASSPTSGRATGELFF.

This clonotype was observed a few times. This chain connects TRBV11-2 to TRBJ2-7; a possible D gene is TRBD2 (6 bases). The CDR3 runs 18 residues. Trimming shortened V by 5 bases and J by 4 bases, and 27 bases separated the two germline ends. Germline values: CDR1 SGHAT, CDR2 FQNNGV. The CDR3 protein is CASSRLGLGTDASYEQYF. The CDR3 DNA reads as TGTGCCAGCAGCAGGCTGGGACTGGGGACCGATGCTTCTTACGAGCAGTACTTC.

This clonotype occurred a few times. The V and J genes are TRBV10-3 and TRBJ2-3, with 7 bases fitting TRBD2. Germline V gene data show CDR1 as ENHRY and CDR2 as SYGVKD. CDR3 length: 14 residues. V lost 8 bases, J lost 2 bases, and 7 bases stayed unmatched. CDR3 sequence: CAIQKRDLTDTQYF. The CDR3 nucleotides read TGTGCCATCCAGAAGCGGGACCTCACAGATACGCAGTATTTT.